The present T cell receptor (beta chain) was sequenced within a study of blood T cell repertoires in COVID-19. In the study's own analysis: The assay estimated nucleated cells by amplifying reference gene primers. The repertoire was sequenced with immunoSEQ multiplex PCR; TCRdb's copy has only in-frame clones and lacks some. V and J calls and clone size are given by that table; D and trimming were obtained from the DNA. The repertoire includes about 220,000 clones, nearly 90% of them detected once, and roughly 16% sits in the top ten. The CDR3 consists of 13 residues. Trimming cost V 1 base and J 5 bases, with 8 bases left between them. CDR1 and CDR2 (germline): MNHEY, SVGAGI.

Sequencing was carried out using PBMCs or T cells enriched from blood (not recorded which). This TCR was sampled from a man younger than 40 who had been exposed to COVID-19. V and J are TRBV6-5 and TRBJ1-1, with D hard to call. The DNA of the CDR3 is TGTGCCAGCAGTTACTTTCGGGGTACTGAAGCTTTCTTT. This codes for CASSYFRGTEAFF.